Below, 27 T cell receptor beta chains from the same sample are listed, as sequenced in a study of blood T cell repertoires in COVID-19. Generated by immunoSEQ multiplex PCR, the TCRdb table keeps only in-frame clones and is missing some. The sample records around 260,000 clones, 86% being singletons. The sequencing input was peripheral blood. The receptors were gathered from a man between 18 and 29 years old with active or convalescent COVID-19.

This chain connects TRBV18 to TRBJ1-2; TRBD1 agrees at 9 bases. V shed 5 bases and J 8 bases; nucleotides not matched to a gene: 9. The CDR3 is made up of 14 amino acids. Germline-derived CDR1 and CDR2 are KGHSH and LQKENI. Here the CDR3 DNA reads TGTGCCAGCTCAACCCGGGACAGGGTCCAAGGCTACACCTTC. Amino acid sequence: CASSTRDRVQGYTF.

This chain links TRBV6-5 with TRBJ2-7; no definite D call. CDR1 is MNHEY, CDR2 SVGAGI, per germline. CDR3 length: 13 residues. Trimming removed 7 bases from V and 6 bases from J, with 16 bases in between. CDR3 DNA: TGTGCCAGCAAAGGCAGGCCCAGTGGCGAGCAGTACTTC. It is translated as CASKGRPSGEQYF.

DNA for the CDR3: TGTGCCATCAGTGATGGGGCCGAGTATCAGCCCCAGCATTTT. It specifies CAISDGAEYQPQHF. The chain joins TRBV10-3 to TRBJ1-5; perhaps TRBD1 as D (5 bases). Germline V gene lookup returns CDR1 ENHRY and CDR2 SYGVKD. Trimming stripped 3 bases from V and 5 bases from J, with 11 bases between. This CDR3 is built from 14 residues.

The chain's CDR3 is CASSLQLDGYTF. The CDR3 DNA reads TGTGCCAGCAGCTTACAGCTAGATGGCTACACCTTC. This chain uses TRBV11-3 with TRBJ1-2; D uncertain. The germline V gene encodes CDR1 SGHNT and CDR2 YENEEA. V was pared by 2 bases and J by 6 bases, with 7 bases between. CDR3 size: 12 residues. Full variable domain (outside the CDR3, taken from reference TRBV11-3 and TRBJ1-2): EAGVVQSPRYKIIEKKQPVAFWCNPISGHNTLYWYLQNLGQGPELLIRYENEEAVDDSQLPKDRFSAERLKGVDSTLKIQPAELGDSAVYLCASSLQLDGYTFGSGTRLTVV.

The chain recombines TRBV14 with TRBJ1-3; 9 bases agree with TRBD1. The CDR3 is made up of 15 amino acids. CDR1 and CDR2 (germline): SGHDN, FVKESK. V was pared by 3 bases and J by 9 bases, with 9 bases of the junction left unmatched. CDR3 sequence (DNA): TGTGCCAGCAGCCATTGGAGACAGGGGGTTGGCACCATATATTTT. This codes for CASSHWRQGVGTIYF.

This clone was counted between two and nine times. The CDR3 DNA reads as TGTGCCAGCAGTCCGGACATAAACAATTCACCCCTCCACTTT. Translation: CASSPDINNSPLHF. The chain couples TRBV6-6 to TRBJ1-6; D perhaps matches TRBD1 (5 bases). Trimming shortened V by 5 bases and J by 7 bases, and 12 bases separated the two germline ends. Germline V gives CDR1 MNHNY, CDR2 SVGAGI (reference sequence). This CDR3 is built from 14 residues.

V is TRBV11-1 and J is TRBJ2-5; tentative D call: TRBD2 (6 bases). Germline assignment: CDR1 SGHAT and CDR2 FQDESV (reference sequence). Trimming stripped 0 bases from V and 3 bases from J, with 8 bases between. CDR3 size: 14 residues. The CDR3 protein is CASSLAGGKETQYF. In nucleotides, the CDR3 is TGTGCCAGCAGCTTAGCGGGAGGTAAAGAGACCCAGTACTTC. Looking up the rest from reference TRBV11-1 and TRBJ2-5 gives the full variable domain: EAEVAQSPRYKITEKSQAVAFWCDPISGHATLYWYRQILGQGPELLVQFQDESVVDDSQLPKDRFSAERLKGVDSTLKIQPAELGDSAMYLCASSLAGGKETQYFGPGTRLLVL.

The chain links TRBV28 to TRBJ1-4; the D gene is possibly TRBD1 (5 bases). The CDR3 length is 14 residues. Germline CDR1 MDHEN, CDR2 SYDVKM. With 5 bases removed from V and 7 bases from J, the gap between germline ends came to 14 bases. In nucleotides, the CDR3 is TGTGCCAGCAGTCACCAAGGGGAGGCTGAAAAACTGTTTTTT. It yields the protein CASSHQGEAEKLFF.

This chain links TRBV19 with TRBJ2-3; D possibly corresponds to TRBD2 (7 bases). The CDR3 has 17 amino acids. Per germline, CDR1 LNHDA and CDR2 SQIVND (reference sequence). V was trimmed by 3 bases and J by 0 bases, leaving 16 bases between them. The CDR3 DNA follows: TGTGCCAGTAGTATGGGGGGGCACTCGACTAGCACAGATACGCAGTATTTT. Its translation: CASSMGGHSTSTDTQYF.

The V gene is TRBV10-3, the J gene TRBJ2-7; D is perhaps TRBD2 (5 bases). Trimming pared 6 bases from V and 0 bases from J, leaving 12 bases between. Per the germline V gene, CDR1 is ENHRY and CDR2 is SYGVKD. This CDR3 comprises 14 residues. The CDR3 here is CAISDYTLSYEQYF. In DNA form, the CDR3 reads TGTGCCATCAGCGACTACACCCTCTCCTACGAGCAGTACTTC.

J is TRBJ1-4 and V is TRBV6-2 or TRBV6-3; perhaps TRBD1 as D (5 bases). V was pared by 8 bases and J by 7 bases, with 14 bases between. The CDR3 totals 13 residues. Germline CDR1 MNHEY, CDR2 SVGEGT. The DNA of the CDR3 is TGTGCCAGCGGCCTGGGGGGTCGTGAAAAACTGTTTTTT. Its translation: CASGLGGREKLFF.

J is TRBJ2-7 and V is TRBV5-6, with 11 bases fitting TRBD2. Germline CDR1 and CDR2: SGHDT and YYEEEE. The J segment lost 3 bases and the V segment lost 2 bases, leaving 1 base of the junction unmatched. This CDR3 is 14 amino acids long. DNA for the CDR3: TGTGCCAGCAGCTTTCTAGCGGGGGGCTACGAGCAGTACTTC. Translation: CASSFLAGGYEQYF.

The chain couples TRBV12-2 to TRBJ1-1. TRBV12-2 is reported as a pseudogene. The CDR3 contains 13 residues. CDR3 in amino acids: CASRRERNTEAFF. The CDR3 coding sequence is TGTGCAAGTCGCCGGGAGAGGAACACTGAAGCTTTCTTT.

This clone was observed once. The J gene is TRBJ2-3, the V gene TRBV7-9; the D gene is possibly TRBD2 (5 bases). There are 15 residues in the CDR3. The germline CDR1 and CDR2 sequences are SEHNR and FQNEAQ (reference sequence). The germline V and J ends were trimmed by 5 bases and 3 bases, with 15 bases remaining between them. The CDR3 nucleotides read TGTGCCAGCAGCCCTTGGACTGACCCGACAGATACGCAGTATTTT. Translation: CASSPWTDPTDTQYF.

The J gene is TRBJ1-1, the V gene TRBV3-1 (or the pseudogene TRBV3-2), with D maybe TRBD1 (6 bases). The CDR3 is 14 residues long. Trimming removed 3 bases from V and 4 bases from J, with 12 bases in between. The germline V gene has CDR1 LGHDT and CDR2 YNNKEL (reference sequence). The CDR3 DNA sequence: TGTGCCAGCAGCCATTACAGGGAGGGCACTGAAGCTTTCTTT. Residues: CASSHYREGTEAFF.

This clone was detected many times. J is TRBJ2-1 and V is TRBV6-5; D is possibly TRBD1 (6 bases). Germline CDR1 and CDR2: MNHEY and SVGAGI. Trimming left V 10 bases short and J 4 bases short, with 20 bases between. The CDR3 has 15 residues. The CDR3 is CATTVKGEAYNEQFF. The CDR3 bases are TGTGCCACCACCGTAAAGGGGGAAGCATACAATGAGCAGTTCTTC.

The chain joins TRBV28 to TRBJ2-7; TRBD1 matches at 9 bases. CDR1 and CDR2 (germline): MDHEN, SYDVKM. V lost 8 bases and J lost 5; bases outside the gene matches: 13. CDR3 length: 15 amino acids. CDR3 sequence (DNA): TGTGCCAGCCAACAAACCGGGACAGGGTACGACGAGCAGTACTTC. Residues: CASQQTGTGYDEQYF.

V gene TRBV18 combines with J gene TRBJ2-5; possible D gene TRBD2, 6 bases. The CDR3 has 16 amino acids. Germline CDR1 KGHSH, CDR2 LQKENI. The germline V and J ends were trimmed by 0 bases and 0 bases, with 11 bases remaining between them. The CDR3 nucleotides read TGTGCCAGCTCACCACCGACGGCGGGGAACCAAGAGACCCAGTACTTC. It yields the protein CASSPPTAGNQETQYF.

This rearrangement joins TRBV10-3 to TRBJ1-4; 10 nucleotides line up with TRBD1. The junction had 15 bases not matched to a gene; V was cut back by 6 bases and J by 2 bases. Germline CDR1 reads ENHRY; CDR2 reads SYGVKD. The CDR3 has 19 residues. Written as DNA, the CDR3 is TGTGCCATCAGACCCGGGACAGGGGCGATGAGTGAGACTAATGAAAAACTGTTTTTT. Its protein product is CAIRPGTGAMSETNEKLFF.

This chain joins TRBV12-5 and TRBJ1-4; D remains unclear. The CDR3 is 14 residues long. Trimming stripped 6 bases from V and 7 bases from J, with 15 bases between. Germline V gene data show CDR1 as LGHNT and CDR2 as FRNRAP. The CDR3 loop reads CASGAQATSEKLFF. CDR3 bases: TGTGCTAGTGGCGCCCAAGCTACCTCTGAAAAACTGTTTTTT.

This chain joins TRBV6-5 and TRBJ2-1; 7 nucleotides match TRBD1. Trimming took 7 bases from V and 0 from J; bases not matched to a gene: 6. The CDR3 runs 15 residues. CDR1 and CDR2 from the germline V gene are MNHEY and SVGAGI. CDR3: CASTPTGTSYNEQFF. In nucleotides, the CDR3 is TGTGCCAGCACCCCGACAGGGACCTCCTACAATGAGCAGTTCTTC.

The chain couples TRBV28 to TRBJ2-2, with 12 bases identical to TRBD2. Trimming cost V 1 base and J 5 bases; bases outside gene matches: 5. Per the germline V gene, CDR1 is MDHEN and CDR2 is SYDVKM. The CDR3 covers 17 residues. The CDR3 protein is CASSLLRLAGETGELFF. The CDR3 bases are TGTGCCAGCAGTTTATTAAGACTAGCGGGGGAAACCGGGGAGCTGTTTTTT.

The genes are TRBV29-1 and TRBJ2-3; D might be TRBD2 (6 bases). Germline V lookup: CDR1 SQVTM, CDR2 ANQGSEA. Trimming removed 3 bases from V and 0 bases from J, with 13 bases in between. CDR3 length: 15 amino acids. The CDR3 DNA is TGCAGCGTTGACTGGAGGGCAGATAGCACAGATACGCAGTATTTT. Translation: CSVDWRADSTDTQYF.

V usage is TRBV4-3 and J usage is TRBJ2-2; D call uncertain. CDR3 length equals 15 residues. Germline V gene data show CDR1 as LGHNA and CDR2 as YSLEER. V was cut by 0 bases and J by 6 bases, with 11 bases left in between. DNA for the CDR3: TGCGCCAGCAGCCAAGAAGGTGGTACAGCCGGGGAGCTGTTTTTT. This gives the protein CASSQEGGTAGELFF.

The rearrangement uses TRBV9 and TRBJ2-3, with TRBD2 matching over 9 bases. Looked up from germline, CDR1 is SGDLS and CDR2 is YYNGEE. V gave up 0 bases and J gave up 6 bases; unmatched junction bases: 11. There are 17 residues in the CDR3. CDR3 in amino acids: CASSVGQRVLAGDTQYF. CDR3 nucleotide sequence: TGTGCCAGCAGCGTAGGTCAGAGGGTGCTAGCGGGGGATACGCAGTATTTT.

J is TRBJ2-1 and V is TRBV27; D gene ambiguous. Per the germline V gene, CDR1 is MNHEY and CDR2 is SMNVEV (reference sequence). CDR3 length: 12 amino acids. V was trimmed by 7 bases and J by 8 bases, leaving 12 bases between them. CDR3 bases: TGTGCCAGCATATCCCTGGGCGATGAGCAGTTCTTC. Its protein is CASISLGDEQFF.

The genes are TRBV19 and TRBJ2-6, with D possibly matching TRBD2 (5 bases). The V end was cut by 10 bases, the J end by 3 bases, with 13 bases between. The CDR3 has 14 residues. The germline V gene has CDR1 LNHDA and CDR2 SQIVND (reference sequence). The chain's CDR3 is CATLDGDGANVLTF. The CDR3 nucleotides are TGTGCCACTCTCGACGGGGATGGGGCCAACGTCCTGACTTTC.